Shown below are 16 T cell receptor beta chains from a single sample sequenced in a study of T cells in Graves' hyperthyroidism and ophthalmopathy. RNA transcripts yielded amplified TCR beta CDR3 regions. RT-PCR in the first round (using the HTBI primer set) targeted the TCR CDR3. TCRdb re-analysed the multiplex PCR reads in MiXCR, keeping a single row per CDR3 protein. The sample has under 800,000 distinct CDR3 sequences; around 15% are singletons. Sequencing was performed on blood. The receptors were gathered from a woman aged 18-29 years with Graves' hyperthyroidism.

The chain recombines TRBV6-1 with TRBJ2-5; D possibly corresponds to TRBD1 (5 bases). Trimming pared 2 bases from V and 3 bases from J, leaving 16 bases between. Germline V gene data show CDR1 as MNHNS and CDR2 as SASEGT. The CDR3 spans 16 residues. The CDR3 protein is CASSEQGRASEETQYF. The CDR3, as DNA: TGTGCCAGCAGTGAACAGGGCAGGGCTTCCGAAGAGACCCAGTACTTC.

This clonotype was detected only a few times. CDR3 residues: CASAKGGPHYEQYF. DNA of the CDR3: TGTGCCAGCGCCAAAGGGGGGCCCCACTACGAGCAGTACTTC. V usage is TRBV19 and J usage is TRBJ2-7; D possibly uses TRBD1 or TRBD2 (6 bases each). V shed 9 bases and J shed 3 bases, with 18 bases lying between them. The length of the CDR3 is 14 residues. Germline V lookup: CDR1 LNHDA, CDR2 SQIVND (reference sequence).

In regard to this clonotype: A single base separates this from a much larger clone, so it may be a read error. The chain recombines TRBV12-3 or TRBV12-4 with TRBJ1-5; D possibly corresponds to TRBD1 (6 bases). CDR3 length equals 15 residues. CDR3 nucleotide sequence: TGTACCAGCAGCTTTGGGGCAGGGGAAGGTCAGCCCCAGCATTTT. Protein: CTSSFGAGEGQPQHF.

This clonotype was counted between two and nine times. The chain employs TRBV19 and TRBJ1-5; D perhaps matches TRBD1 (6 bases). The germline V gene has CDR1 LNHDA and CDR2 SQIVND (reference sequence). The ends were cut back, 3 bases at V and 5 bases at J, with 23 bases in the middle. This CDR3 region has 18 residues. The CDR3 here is CASSIRRRTVDLYQPQHF. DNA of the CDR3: TGTGCCAGTAGTATCCGACGGCGGACAGTAGACCTTTATCAGCCCCAGCATTTT.

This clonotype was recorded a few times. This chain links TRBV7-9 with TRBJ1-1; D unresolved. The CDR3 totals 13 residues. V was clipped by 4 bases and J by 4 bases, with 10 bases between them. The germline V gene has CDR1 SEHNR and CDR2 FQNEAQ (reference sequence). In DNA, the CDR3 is TGTGCCAGCAGCTCCTCAGAAGGCACTGAAGCTTTCTTT. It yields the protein CASSSSEGTEAFF.

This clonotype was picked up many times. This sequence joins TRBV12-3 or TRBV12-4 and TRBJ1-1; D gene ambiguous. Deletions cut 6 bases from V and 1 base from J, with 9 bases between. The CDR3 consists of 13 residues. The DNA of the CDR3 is TGTGCCAGCAGCGTAACAGAGAACACTGAAGCTTTCTTT. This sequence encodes CASSVTENTEAFF.

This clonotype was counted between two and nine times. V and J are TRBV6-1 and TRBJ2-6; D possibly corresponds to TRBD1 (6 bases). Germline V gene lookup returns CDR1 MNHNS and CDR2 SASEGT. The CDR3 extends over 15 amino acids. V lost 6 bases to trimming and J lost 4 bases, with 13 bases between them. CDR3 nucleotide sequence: TGTGCCAGCAGGCACCAGGGGCGAGGGGCCAACGTCCTGACTTTC. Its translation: CASRHQGRGANVLTF.

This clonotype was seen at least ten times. The CDR3 region is CASSRFLGLAGGAETQYF. CDR3 coding DNA: TGTGCCAGCAGCCGCTTCTTAGGACTAGCGGGAGGAGCAGAGACCCAGTACTTC. The J gene is TRBJ2-5, the V gene TRBV3-1; 14 positions agree with TRBD2. Germline loops: CDR1 LGHDT, CDR2 YNNKEL (reference sequence). V shed 4 bases and J 4 bases; nucleotides not matched to a gene: 11. This CDR3 region has 18 residues.

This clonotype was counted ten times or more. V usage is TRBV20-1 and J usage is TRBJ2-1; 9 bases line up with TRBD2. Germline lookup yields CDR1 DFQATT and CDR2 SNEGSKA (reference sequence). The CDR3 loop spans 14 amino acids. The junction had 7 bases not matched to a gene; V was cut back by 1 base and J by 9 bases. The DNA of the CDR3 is TGCAGTGCTAGAGCTTTAGCGGGAGAGGGTGAGCAGTTCTTC. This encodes CSARALAGEGEQFF.

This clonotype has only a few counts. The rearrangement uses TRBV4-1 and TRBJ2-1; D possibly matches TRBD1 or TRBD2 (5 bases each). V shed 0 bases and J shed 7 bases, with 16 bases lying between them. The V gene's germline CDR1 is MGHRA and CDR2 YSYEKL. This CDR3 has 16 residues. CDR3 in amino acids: CASSQDLGPTPNEQFF. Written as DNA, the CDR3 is TGCGCCAGCAGCCAAGATCTGGGACCTACGCCTAATGAGCAGTTCTTC.

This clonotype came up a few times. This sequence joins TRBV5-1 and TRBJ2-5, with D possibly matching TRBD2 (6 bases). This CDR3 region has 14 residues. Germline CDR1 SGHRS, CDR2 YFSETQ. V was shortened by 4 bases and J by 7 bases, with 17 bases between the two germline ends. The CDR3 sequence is CASSPEGGGGTQYF. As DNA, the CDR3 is TGCGCCAGCAGCCCGGAGGGCGGAGGAGGGACCCAGTACTTC.

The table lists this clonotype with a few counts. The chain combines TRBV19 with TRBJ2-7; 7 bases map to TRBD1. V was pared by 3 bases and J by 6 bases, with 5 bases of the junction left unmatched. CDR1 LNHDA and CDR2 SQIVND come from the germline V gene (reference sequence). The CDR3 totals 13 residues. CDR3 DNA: TGTGCCAGTAGTATGACAGGGCTCTCCGAGCAGTACTTC. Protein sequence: CASSMTGLSEQYF.

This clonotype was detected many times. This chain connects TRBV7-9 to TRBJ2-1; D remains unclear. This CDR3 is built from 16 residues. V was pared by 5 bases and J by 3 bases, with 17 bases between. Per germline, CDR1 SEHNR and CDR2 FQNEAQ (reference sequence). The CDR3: CASSPRQRAHYNEQFF. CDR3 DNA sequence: TGTGCCAGCAGCCCCAGGCAAAGAGCCCACTACAATGAGCAGTTCTTC.

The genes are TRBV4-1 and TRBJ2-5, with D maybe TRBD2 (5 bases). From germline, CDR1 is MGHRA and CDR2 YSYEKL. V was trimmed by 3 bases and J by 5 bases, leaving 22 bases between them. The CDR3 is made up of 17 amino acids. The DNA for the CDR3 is TGCGCCAGCAGCCAGCCCCTTGAGGGAACCAGAATGGAGACCCAGTACTTC. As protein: CASSQPLEGTRMETQYF.

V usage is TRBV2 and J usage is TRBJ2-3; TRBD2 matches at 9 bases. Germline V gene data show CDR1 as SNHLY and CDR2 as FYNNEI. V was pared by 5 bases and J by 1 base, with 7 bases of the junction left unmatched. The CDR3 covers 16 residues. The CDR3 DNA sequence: TGTGCCAGCAGTTTACAAGCGGGAGGTCGCACAGATACGCAGTATTTT. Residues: CASSLQAGGRTDTQYF.

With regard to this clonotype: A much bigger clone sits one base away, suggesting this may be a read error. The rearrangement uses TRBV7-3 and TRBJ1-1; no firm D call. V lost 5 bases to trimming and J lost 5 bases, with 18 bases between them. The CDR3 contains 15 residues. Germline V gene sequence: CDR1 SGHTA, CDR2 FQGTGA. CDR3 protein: CASSPNAGVGTEAFF. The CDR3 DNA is TGTGCCAGCAGCCCAAACGCCGGGGTAGGTACTGAAGCTTTCTTT.